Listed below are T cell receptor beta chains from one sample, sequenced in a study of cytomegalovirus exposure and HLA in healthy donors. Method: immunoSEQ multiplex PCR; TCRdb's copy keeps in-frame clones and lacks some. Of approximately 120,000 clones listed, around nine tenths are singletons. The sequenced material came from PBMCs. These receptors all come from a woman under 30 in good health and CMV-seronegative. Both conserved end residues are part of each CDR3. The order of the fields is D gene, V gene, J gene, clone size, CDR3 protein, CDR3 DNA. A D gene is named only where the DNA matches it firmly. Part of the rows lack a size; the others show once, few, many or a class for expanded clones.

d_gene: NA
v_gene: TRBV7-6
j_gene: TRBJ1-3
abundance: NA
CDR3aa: CASSPGPSSGNTIYF
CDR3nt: TGTGCCAGCAGCCCCGGTCCTAGCTCTGGAAACACCATATATTTT

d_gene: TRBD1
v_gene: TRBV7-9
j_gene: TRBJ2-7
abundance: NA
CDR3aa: CASSGDRAQVRYF
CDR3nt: TGTGCCAGCAGCGGTGACAGGGCTCAAGTTCGGTACTTC

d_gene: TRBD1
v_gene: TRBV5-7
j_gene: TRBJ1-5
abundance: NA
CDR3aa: CASSGIRDRMGQPQHF
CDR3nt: TGTGCCAGCAGCGGAATCCGGGACAGAATGGGTCAGCCCCAGCATTTT

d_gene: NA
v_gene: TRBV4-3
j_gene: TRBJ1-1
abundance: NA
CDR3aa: CASSPGESDTEAFF
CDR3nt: TGCGCCAGCAGCCCAGGGGAATCGGACACTGAAGCTTTCTTT

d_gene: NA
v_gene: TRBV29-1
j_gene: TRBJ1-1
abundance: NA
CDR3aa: CSVPGTQEAFF
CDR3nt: TGCAGCGTTCCCGGGACACAGGAAGCTTTCTTT

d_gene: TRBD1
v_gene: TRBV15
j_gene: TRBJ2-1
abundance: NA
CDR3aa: CATSTHNRGHEQFF
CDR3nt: TGTGCCACCAGCACGCACAACAGGGGACATGAGCAGTTCTTC

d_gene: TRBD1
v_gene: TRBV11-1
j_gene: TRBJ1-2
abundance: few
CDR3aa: CASSPGQGLYGYTF
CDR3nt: TGTGCCAGCAGCCCGGGACAGGGGTTATACGGCTACACCTTC

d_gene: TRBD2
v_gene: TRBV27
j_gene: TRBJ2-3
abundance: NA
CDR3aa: CASSSALSGSRTDTQYF
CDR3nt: TGTGCCAGCAGTTCGGCCCTTAGCGGGAGCCGCACAGATACGCAGTATTTT

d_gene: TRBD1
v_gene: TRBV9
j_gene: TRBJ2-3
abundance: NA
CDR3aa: CASGTGTDTQYF
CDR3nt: TGTGCCAGCGGGACAGGAACAGATACGCAGTATTTT

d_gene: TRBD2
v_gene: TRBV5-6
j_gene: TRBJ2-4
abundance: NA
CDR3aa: CASSLKGAGSGSYIQYF
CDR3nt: TGTGCCAGCAGCTTAAAGGGGGCTGGTAGCGGGAGCTACATTCAGTACTTC

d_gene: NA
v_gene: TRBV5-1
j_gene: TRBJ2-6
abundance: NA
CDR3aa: CASSLAGEAGANVLTF
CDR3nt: TGCGCCAGCAGCTTGGCTGGAGAGGCCGGGGCCAACGTCCTGACTTTC

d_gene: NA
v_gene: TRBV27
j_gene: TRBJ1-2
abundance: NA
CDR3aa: CASSLSGGHYGYTF
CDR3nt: TGTGCCAGCAGTTTATCAGGAGGGCACTATGGCTACACCTTC

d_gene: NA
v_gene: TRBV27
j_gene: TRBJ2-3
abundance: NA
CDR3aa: CASSTRRRRGGSDTQYF
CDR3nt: TGTGCCAGCAGTACACGCCGGAGGCGGGGTGGGTCAGATACGCAGTATTTT

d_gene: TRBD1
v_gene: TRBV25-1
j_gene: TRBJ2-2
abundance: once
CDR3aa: CASSEWDRANTGELFF
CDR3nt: TGTGCCAGCAGTGAATGGGACAGAGCGAACACCGGGGAGCTGTTTTTT

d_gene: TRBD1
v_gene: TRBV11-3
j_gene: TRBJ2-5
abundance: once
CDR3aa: CASSGGQGLEETQYF
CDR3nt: TGTGCCAGCAGCGGGGGACAGGGGTTAGAGGAGACCCAGTACTTC

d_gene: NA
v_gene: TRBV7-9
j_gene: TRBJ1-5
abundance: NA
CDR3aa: CASSTPGKPQHF
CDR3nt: TGTGCCAGCAGCACCCCAGGGAAGCCCCAGCATTTT

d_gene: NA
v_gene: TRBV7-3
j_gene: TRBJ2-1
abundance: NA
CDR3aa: CASSLGAEYNEQFF
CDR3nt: TGTGCCAGCAGCTTGGGGGCGGAGTACAATGAGCAGTTCTTC

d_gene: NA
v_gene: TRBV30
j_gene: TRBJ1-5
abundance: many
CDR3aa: CAWSAGTPQGQPQHF
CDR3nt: TGTGCCTGGAGTGCAGGGACTCCCCAGGGTCAGCCCCAGCATTTT

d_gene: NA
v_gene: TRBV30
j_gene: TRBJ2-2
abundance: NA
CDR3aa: CAWSASMGVGELFF
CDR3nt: TGTGCCTGGTCAGCTAGCATGGGTGTAGGGGAGCTGTTTTTT

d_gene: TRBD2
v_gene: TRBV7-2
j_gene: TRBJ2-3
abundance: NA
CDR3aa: CASSLARMLAGGRDTQYF
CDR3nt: TGTGCCAGCAGCTTAGCCCGAATGCTAGCGGGGGGGCGGGATACGCAGTATTTT

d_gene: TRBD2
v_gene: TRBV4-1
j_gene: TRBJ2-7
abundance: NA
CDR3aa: CASSHPKGGLAGGPGYEQYF
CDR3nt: TGCGCCAGCAGCCACCCTAAAGGGGGACTAGCGGGAGGGCCCGGCTACGAGCAGTACTTC

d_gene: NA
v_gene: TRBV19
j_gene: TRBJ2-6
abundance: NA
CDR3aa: CASSIGRAGANVLTF
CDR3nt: TGTGCCAGTAGTATAGGGAGGGCTGGGGCCAACGTCCTGACTTTC

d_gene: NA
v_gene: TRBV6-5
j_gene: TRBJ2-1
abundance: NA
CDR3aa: CASSYSQSSYNEQFF
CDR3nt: TGTGCCAGCAGTTACTCGCAGTCCTCTTACAATGAGCAGTTCTTC

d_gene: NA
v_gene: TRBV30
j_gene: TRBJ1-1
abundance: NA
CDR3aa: CAWSGQGYTEAFF
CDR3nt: TGTGCCTGGAGTGGTCAGGGGTACACTGAAGCTTTCTTT

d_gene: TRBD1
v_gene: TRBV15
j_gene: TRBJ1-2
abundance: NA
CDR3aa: CATSEGQVGYTF
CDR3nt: TGTGCCACCAGCGAAGGACAGGTCGGCTACACCTTC

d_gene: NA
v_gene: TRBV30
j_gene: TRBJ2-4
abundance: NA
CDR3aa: CAWRSQDLAKNIQYF
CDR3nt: TGTGCCTGGAGATCACAAGATCTAGCCAAAAACATTCAGTACTTC

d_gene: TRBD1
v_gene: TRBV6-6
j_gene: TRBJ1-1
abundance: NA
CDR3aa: CASSSVGTGATEAFF
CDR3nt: TGTGCCAGCAGTTCTGTAGGGACAGGGGCCACTGAAGCTTTCTTT

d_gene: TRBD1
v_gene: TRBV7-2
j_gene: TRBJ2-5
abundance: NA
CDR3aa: CASIGQGQQVAQYF
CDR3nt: TGTGCCAGCATCGGACAGGGCCAGCAAGTGGCCCAGTACTTC

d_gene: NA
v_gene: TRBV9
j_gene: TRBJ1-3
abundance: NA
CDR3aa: CASSLRFTGYSGNTIYF
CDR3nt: TGTGCCAGCAGCCTGCGATTTACAGGGTACTCTGGAAACACCATATATTTT

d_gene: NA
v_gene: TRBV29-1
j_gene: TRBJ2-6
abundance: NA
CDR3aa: CSAKLSGANVLTF
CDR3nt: TGCAGCGCGAAGCTCTCTGGGGCCAACGTCCTGACTTTC

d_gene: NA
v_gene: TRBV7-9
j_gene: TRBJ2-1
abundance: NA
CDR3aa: CASSPPGSNEQFF
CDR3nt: TGTGCCAGCAGCCCCCCGGGAAGCAATGAGCAGTTCTTC

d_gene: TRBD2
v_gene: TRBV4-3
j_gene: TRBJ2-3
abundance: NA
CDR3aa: CASSQEVLADSTDTQYF
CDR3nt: TGCGCCAGCAGCCAAGAAGTTCTAGCGGACAGCACAGATACGCAGTATTTT

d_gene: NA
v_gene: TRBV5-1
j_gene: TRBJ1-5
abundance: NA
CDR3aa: CASRPDGDSNQPQHF
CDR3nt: TGCGCCAGCAGACCCGACGGGGATAGCAATCAGCCCCAGCATTTT

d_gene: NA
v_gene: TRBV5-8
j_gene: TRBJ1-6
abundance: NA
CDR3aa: CASSLGFGSPLHF
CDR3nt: TGTGCCAGCAGCTTGGGGTTCGGGTCACCCCTCCACTTT

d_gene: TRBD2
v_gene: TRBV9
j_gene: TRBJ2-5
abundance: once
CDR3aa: CASNLGGGAGETQYF
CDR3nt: TGTGCCAGTAACCTCGGCGGGGGGGCGGGGGAGACCCAGTACTTC

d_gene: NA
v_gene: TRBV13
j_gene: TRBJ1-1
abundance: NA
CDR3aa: CASSSGTGWNTEAFF
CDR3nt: TGTGCCAGCAGCTCAGGGACCGGGTGGAACACTGAAGCTTTCTTT

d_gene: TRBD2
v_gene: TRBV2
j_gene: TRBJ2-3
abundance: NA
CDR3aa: CASSTQLTSAQGDTQYF
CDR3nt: TGTGCCAGCAGTACACAACTTACTAGCGCGCAAGGGGATACGCAGTATTTT

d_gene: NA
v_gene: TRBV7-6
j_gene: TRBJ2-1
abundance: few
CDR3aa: CASSLGANEQFF
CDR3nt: TGTGCCAGCAGCTTAGGGGCCAATGAGCAGTTCTTC

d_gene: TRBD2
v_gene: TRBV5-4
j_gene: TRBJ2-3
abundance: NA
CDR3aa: CASSGSGGAFAQYF
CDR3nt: TGTGCCAGCAGCGGGAGCGGGGGGGCTTTTGCGCAGTATTTT

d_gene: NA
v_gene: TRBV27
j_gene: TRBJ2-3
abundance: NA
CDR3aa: CASRERADTQYF
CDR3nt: TGTGCCAGCAGAGAACGGGCAGATACGCAGTATTTT

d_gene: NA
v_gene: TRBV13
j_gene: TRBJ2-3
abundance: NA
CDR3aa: CASSSMWDTQYF
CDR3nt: TGTGCCAGCAGCTCTATGTGGGATACGCAGTATTTT

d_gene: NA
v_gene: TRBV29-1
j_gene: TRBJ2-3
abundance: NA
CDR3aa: CSVGGGSSTDTQYF
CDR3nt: TGCAGCGTTGGTGGAGGGTCTAGCACAGATACGCAGTATTTT

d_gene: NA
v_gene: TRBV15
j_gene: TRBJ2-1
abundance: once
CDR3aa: CATSRSSGYNEQFF
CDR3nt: TGTGCCACCAGCAGATCTTCAGGATACAATGAGCAGTTCTTC

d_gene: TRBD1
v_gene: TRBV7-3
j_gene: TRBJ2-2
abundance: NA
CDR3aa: CASSRDRGPNTGELFF
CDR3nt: TGTGCCAGCAGCAGGGACAGGGGGCCGAACACCGGGGAGCTGTTTTTT

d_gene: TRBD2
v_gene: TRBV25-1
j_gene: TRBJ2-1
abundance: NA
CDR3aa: CASSEDLGGGSEQFF
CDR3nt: TGTGCCAGCAGTGAGGATCTTGGCGGGGGTAGTGAGCAGTTCTTC

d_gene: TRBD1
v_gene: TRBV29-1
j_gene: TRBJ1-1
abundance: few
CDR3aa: CSGNRGNTEAFF
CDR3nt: TGCAGCGGAAACAGGGGTAACACTGAAGCTTTCTTT

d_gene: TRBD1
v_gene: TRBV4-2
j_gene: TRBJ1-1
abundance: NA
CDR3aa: CASSQTMTGIDEAFF
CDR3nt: TGTGCCAGCAGCCAGACTATGACAGGGATTGATGAAGCTTTCTTT

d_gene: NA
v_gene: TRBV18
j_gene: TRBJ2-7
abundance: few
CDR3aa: CASSPPPTGGEQYF
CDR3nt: TGTGCCAGCTCACCACCGCCCACCGGAGGCGAGCAGTACTTC

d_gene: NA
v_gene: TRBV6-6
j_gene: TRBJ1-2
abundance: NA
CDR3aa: CASTPWQGRNYGYTF
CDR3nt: TGTGCCAGCACCCCCTGGCAGGGGCGTAACTATGGCTACACCTTC

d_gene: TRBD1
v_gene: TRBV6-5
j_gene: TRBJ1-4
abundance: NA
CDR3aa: CASSTQGSVNEKLFF
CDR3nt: TGTGCCAGCAGCACACAGGGGTCGGTTAATGAAAAACTGTTTTTT

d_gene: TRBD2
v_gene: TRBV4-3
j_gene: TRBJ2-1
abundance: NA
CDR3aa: CASSPGLDGTSGSDGPYNEQFF
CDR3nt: TGCGCCAGCAGCCCGGGCCTCGATGGGACTAGCGGGAGCGATGGCCCCTACAATGAGCAGTTCTTC

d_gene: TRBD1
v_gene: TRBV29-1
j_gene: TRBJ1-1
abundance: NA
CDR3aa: CSARGFTGDRVNTEAFF
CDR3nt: TGCAGCGCCCGGGGGTTCACAGGGGATAGGGTGAACACTGAAGCTTTCTTT

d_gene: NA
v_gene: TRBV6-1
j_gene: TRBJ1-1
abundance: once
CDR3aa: CASSEPGGGGTEAFF
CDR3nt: TGTGCCAGCAGTGAACCGGGGGGGGGTGGCACTGAAGCTTTCTTT

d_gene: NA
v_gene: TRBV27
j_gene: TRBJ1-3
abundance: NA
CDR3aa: CASSPGGSGNTIYF
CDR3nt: TGTGCCAGCAGTCCGGGGGGCTCTGGAAACACCATATATTTT

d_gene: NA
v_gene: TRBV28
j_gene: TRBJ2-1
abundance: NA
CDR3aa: CASSFSLGEQFF
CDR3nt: TGTGCCAGCAGTTTTTCCCTAGGTGAGCAGTTCTTC

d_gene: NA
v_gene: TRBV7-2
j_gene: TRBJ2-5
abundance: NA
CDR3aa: CASSLVGGGGGTQYF
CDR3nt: TGTGCCAGCAGCTTAGTGGGAGGGGGTGGAGGGACCCAGTACTTC

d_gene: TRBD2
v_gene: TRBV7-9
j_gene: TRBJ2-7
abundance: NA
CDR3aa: CASSLAGTSAYEQYF
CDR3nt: TGTGCCAGCAGCTTAGCCGGGACTAGCGCCTACGAGCAGTACTTC

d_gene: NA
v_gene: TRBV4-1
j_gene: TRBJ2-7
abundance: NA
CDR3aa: CASSQGPPTYEQYF
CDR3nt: TGCGCCAGCAGCCAGGGGCCTCCAACCTACGAGCAGTACTTC

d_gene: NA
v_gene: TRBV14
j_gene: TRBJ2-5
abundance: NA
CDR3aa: CASSQQGGETQYF
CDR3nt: TGTGCCAGCAGCCAGCAGGGTGGAGAGACCCAGTACTTC

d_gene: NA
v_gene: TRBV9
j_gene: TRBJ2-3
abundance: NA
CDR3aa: CASSDGGWDTQYF
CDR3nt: TGTGCCAGCAGCGATGGGGGGTGGGATACGCAGTATTTT